This T cell receptor beta chain was observed in a study of Ad26.COV2.S vaccination and SARS-CoV-2 variants. Across the whole study: The authors gave Ad26.COV2.S intramuscularly, either once or twice 56 days apart.

Regarding the study as a whole: Placebo recipients showed lower spike-specific TCR breadth than vaccinees.

Documented treatment: around 19 received Ad26.COV2.S at low or high dose, single or two shots; 5 received placebo; per-sample allocation not given. Specimens were obtained on day 63 following the first vaccine or placebo injection. Ad26 vector vaccine expressed Wuhan-strain SARS-CoV-2 spike. With 2 bases clipped from V and 5 bases from J, the junction kept 7 bases outside the gene matches. Germline CDR1 GTSNPN, CDR2 SVGIG (reference sequence). This CDR3 is built from 16 residues. The table came from immunoSEQ multiplex PCR; TCRdb's copy has only in-frame clones and leaves some out. Of about 350,000 clones in the sample, 65% to 90% are singletons; the top ten hold over 8.5%. Concerning this clone: The antigen is undetermined.

The material sequenced was peripheral blood, taken in a trial of Ad26.COV2.S vaccine versus placebo. The chain links TRBV30 to TRBJ1-5; 12 bases are shared with TRBD1. This sequence originates from a person between 18 and 59 years old who received the Ad26.COV2.S COVID-19 vaccine or a placebo. CDR3 loop: CAWSQSGQGAHQPQHF. The CDR3 nucleotides are TGTGCCTGGAGTCAATCGGGACAGGGGGCTCATCAGCCCCAGCATTTT.